These 2 T cell receptor beta chains were sequenced from one sample in a study of T-cell reconstitution after alpha-beta-depleted transplantation in children. As it was prepared, the TCRbeta library received unique molecular identifiers. Each CDR3 protein gets one entry after TCRdb re-called the PCR reads with MiXCR. The sample yields around 200,000 distinct CDR3 sequences, about 8.7% seen once. The sequenced sample was PBMCs, mostly from graft donor cells, obtained 360 days after TCRalphabeta/CD19-depleted stem cell transplant. The source is a male patient aged 2-15 years who had a stem cell transplant for acute myeloid leukemia, so the T cells may come from the graft donor.

This clonotype appeared a few times. The chain employs TRBV4-2 and TRBJ1-6; no firm D call. This CDR3 has 14 amino acids. Per germline, CDR1 LGHNA and CDR2 YNFKEQ. V was trimmed by 1 base and J by 6 bases, leaving 7 bases between them. The CDR3 is CASSQAQFNSPLHF. CDR3 in DNA: TGTGCCAGCAGCCAAGCGCAGTTTAATTCACCCCTCCACTTT.

The chain combines TRBV5-1 with TRBJ1-3; D gene unclear. Germline CDR1 and CDR2: SGHRS and YFSETQ. V was cut by 4 bases and J by 0 bases, with 11 bases left in between. This CDR3 is 15 amino acids long. The CDR3 protein is CASSTSASSGNTIYF. The CDR3 region has the DNA TGCGCCAGCAGCACGTCGGCCAGCTCTGGAAACACCATATATTTT.